The 28 T cell receptor beta chains reported below all come from one sample, sequenced in a study of blood T cell repertoires in COVID-19. Data came from immunoSEQ multiplex PCR; TCRdb stores just in-frame clones and leaves some out. This sample yields fewer than 300,000 clones, of which about four fifths are seen a single time; 8.5% to 9.5% belongs to the top ten. What was sequenced was peripheral blood. The receptors shown here come from a woman aged 45-60 years who had recovered from COVID-19.

The V call is TRBV30, the J call TRBJ1-4, with D tentatively TRBD1 (6 bases). Per the germline V gene, CDR1 is GTSNPN and CDR2 is SVGIG (reference sequence). Trimming removed 3 bases at V and 10 bases at J, with 15 bases between. The CDR3 length is 13 residues. CDR3 sequence reads: CAWREFRGGKLFF. The CDR3 region has the DNA TGTGCCTGGAGGGAGTTCAGAGGGGGAAAACTGTTTTTT. Filled out from reference TRBV30 and TRBJ1-4, the complete variable domain reads SQTIHQWPATLVQPVGSPLSLECTVEGTSNPNLYWYRQAAGRGLQLLFYSVGIGQISSEVPQNLSASRPQDRQFILSSKKLLLSDSGFYLCAWREFRGGKLFFGSGTQLSVL.

The CDR3 loop is CASSLRSWGAGTGELFF. The CDR3 DNA sequence: TGTGCCAGCAGCTTAAGGTCTTGGGGTGCGGGCACCGGGGAGCTGTTTTTT. The V and J genes are TRBV5-4 and TRBJ2-2; possible D gene TRBD2, 5 bases. Deletions cut 2 bases from V and 4 bases from J, with 18 bases between. CDR3 size: 17 residues. Germline V lookup: CDR1 SGHNT, CDR2 YYREEE (reference sequence).

This chain links TRBV19 with TRBJ1-4, with 7 bases aligning to TRBD1. J gave up 3 bases and V 6 bases, and 7 bases lay outside the gene matches. This CDR3 is built from 15 residues. Germline V lookup: CDR1 LNHDA, CDR2 SQIVND (reference sequence). CDR3 DNA: TGTGCCAGTAGAGTGGGGACAGTTCCTAATGAAAAACTGTTTTTT. It is translated as CASRVGTVPNEKLFF.

The V and J genes are TRBV28 and TRBJ2-5; possibly TRBD2 for D (5 bases). Germline V gives CDR1 MDHEN, CDR2 SYDVKM. V was pared by 7 bases and J by 4 bases, with 13 bases between. This CDR3 has 13 amino acids. CDR3 nucleotides: TGTGCCAGCACCAACCGTGGAGGAGAGACCCAGTACTTC. It specifies CASTNRGGETQYF.

A word on this clone: The sample carries other DNA sequences with the same CDR3. The genes are TRBV6-2 or TRBV6-3 and TRBJ1-1; maybe TRBD1 (6 bases). The CDR3 runs to 14 residues. The ends were cut back, 0 bases at V and 2 bases at J, with 7 bases in the middle. CDR1 is MNHEY and CDR2 is SVGEGT in the germline V gene. CDR3 DNA: TGTGCCAGCAGTTACTCGACAGGAAACACTGAAGCTTTCTTT. This codes for CASSYSTGNTEAFF.

This clone was recorded a few times. The chain uses TRBV11-2 and TRBJ2-1; TRBD1 matches 12 bases. Germline V gives CDR1 SGHAT, CDR2 FQNNGV. This CDR3 contains 17 residues. V gave up 6 bases and J gave up 8 bases; unmatched junction bases: 14. CDR3 in amino acids: CASRSGTGGLGVHEQFF. The CDR3 DNA reads TGTGCCAGCAGGTCCGGGACAGGGGGCTTGGGAGTCCATGAGCAGTTCTTC. Using reference TRBV11-2 and TRBJ2-1 for the parts outside the CDR3, the full variable domain is EAGVAQSPRYKIIEKRQSVAFWCNPISGHATLYWYQQILGQGPKLLIQFQNNGVVDDSQLPKDRFSAERLKGVDSTLKIQPAKLEDSAVYLCASRSGTGGLGVHEQFFGPGTRLTVL.

The rearrangement links TRBV5-4 to TRBJ2-1; 7 nucleotides agree with TRBD1. The V gene end was trimmed by 4 bases and the J gene end by 6 bases; junction bases not matched to a gene: 1. Per germline, CDR1 SGHNT and CDR2 YYREEE (reference sequence). The CDR3 is 12 residues long. Here the CDR3 DNA reads TGTGCCAGCAGCCGACAGGGCAATGAGCAGTTCTTC. Residues: CASSRQGNEQFF. Combining the CDR3 with reference TRBV5-4 and TRBJ2-1 gives the whole variable domain ETGVTQSPTHLIKTRGQQVTLRCSSQSGHNTVSWYQQALGQGPQFIFQYYREEENGRGNFPPRFSGLQFPNYSSELNVNALELDDSALYLCASSRQGNEQFFGPGTRLTVL.

This chain connects TRBV28 to TRBJ2-7; TRBD2 agrees at 8 bases. The trim removed 9 bases at V and 1 base at J, leaving 5 bases unmatched. Germline V CDR1 and CDR2: MDHEN, SYDVKM. The CDR3 is 13 amino acids. CDR3 protein: CASRRGGSYEQYF. In DNA, the CDR3 is TGTGCCAGTCGTCGGGGGGGATCCTACGAGCAGTACTTC.

About this clone: A junction end diverges from the germline sequence, so it may reflect a read error. V gene TRBV14 combines with J gene TRBJ1-4; TRBD1 might be the D (6 bases). Germline assignment: CDR1 SGHDN and CDR2 FVKESK. This CDR3 is 17 amino acids long. CDR3 amino acids: CASSQDQQGHLNGKLFF. Here the CDR3 DNA reads TGTGCCAGCAGCCAAGATCAGCAGGGACACTTAAATGGAAAACTGTTTTTT.

This clone was picked up a small number of times. The chain uses TRBV19 and TRBJ1-6, with 8 bases aligning to TRBD1. Germline CDR1 LNHDA, CDR2 SQIVND (reference sequence). With V trimmed by 3 bases and J by 7 bases, 5 bases remained unmatched. This CDR3 spans 15 amino acids. The CDR3 DNA reads TGTGCCAGTAGTATCGCGACAGGGGCGAATTCACCCCTCCACTTT. Its translation is CASSIATGANSPLHF.

This sequence joins TRBV28 and TRBJ1-1, with D perhaps TRBD1 (6 bases). Germline lookup yields CDR1 MDHEN and CDR2 SYDVKM. Trimming shortened V by 3 bases and J by 1 base, and 18 bases separated the two germline ends. CDR3 size: 17 residues. CDR3 amino acids: CASSFPRGARWNTEAFF. The CDR3 DNA is TGTGCCAGCAGTTTCCCACGGGGGGCTAGATGGAACACTGAAGCTTTCTTT.

Regarding this clone: Other DNA sequences in this specimen translate into the identical CDR3. The chain is built from TRBV3-1 (or the pseudogene TRBV3-2) and TRBJ1-1; D call uncertain. Germline CDR1 LGHDT, CDR2 YNNKEL (reference sequence). Trimming removed 1 base from V and 1 base from J, with 7 bases in between. CDR3 length: 14 residues. CDR3 sequence: CASSQVSGNTEAFF. DNA of the CDR3: TGTGCCAGCAGCCAAGTGTCGGGGAACACTGAAGCTTTCTTT.

The rearrangement joins TRBV7-9 to TRBJ1-2; D gene uncertain. CDR1 and CDR2 (germline): SEHNR, FQNEAQ (reference sequence). The V gene lost 6 bases and the J gene lost 2 bases, with 25 bases spanning the gap. The CDR3 is made up of 18 amino acids. CDR3 nucleotides: TGTGCCAGCAGACTCAGTGATGGGCCGAGCGGAGGGAACTATGGCTACACCTTC. Its translation is CASRLSDGPSGGNYGYTF.

This clone was seen only once. This rearrangement joins TRBV28 to TRBJ2-3; D might be TRBD2 (5 bases). Germline CDR1 is MDHEN and CDR2 is SYDVKM. Trimming shortened V by 8 bases and J by 4 bases, and 16 bases separated the two germline ends. The CDR3 sequence is 14 residues long. This CDR3 is CASRRTGASDTQYF. The CDR3 DNA follows: TGTGCCAGCCGGAGGACTGGAGCTTCAGATACGCAGTATTTT.

The chain couples TRBV18 to TRBJ1-5, with D maybe TRBD1 (6 bases). The CDR3 is 14 residues long. Germline CDR1 is KGHSH and CDR2 is LQKENI. V was clipped by 6 bases and J by 4 bases, with 13 bases between them. The CDR3 is CASSRGQGNQPQHF. The CDR3 nucleotides read TGTGCCAGCTCGCGGGGGCAGGGAAATCAGCCCCAGCATTTT.

CDR3 DNA: TGTGCCAGCAGTCCGGGGGGTGGTCTGGCAGATACGCAGTATTTT. Its protein is CASSPGGGLADTQYF. This chain connects TRBV28 to TRBJ2-3, with 7 nucleotides matching TRBD2. V dropped 5 bases and J dropped 4; count of bases not matched to a gene: 9. The length of the CDR3 is 15 residues. Germline CDR1 reads MDHEN; CDR2 reads SYDVKM.

The chain carries TRBV6-5 and TRBJ2-5; D possibly corresponds to TRBD2 (6 bases). This CDR3 contains 14 residues. V was clipped by 2 bases and J by 7 bases, with 14 bases between them. The germline CDR1 and CDR2 sequences are MNHEY and SVGAGI. The CDR3 DNA follows: TGTGCCAGCAGTTACCCAGCGGTGGGGGGGACCCAGTACTTC. Translated, it gives CASSYPAVGGTQYF.

A single count supports this clone. This chain connects TRBV6-5 to TRBJ2-7; 8 positions agree with TRBD2. V lost 4 bases to trimming and J lost 4 bases; unmatched junction nucleotides: 3. Germline lookup yields CDR1 MNHEY and CDR2 SVGAGI. The CDR3 is 13 amino acids. CDR3 sequence (DNA): TGTGCCAGCAGTTTAAGCGGGGGTTACGAGCAGTACTTC. It codes for CASSLSGGYEQYF.

This clone was counted only a few times. Other nucleotide sequences in the sample specify the same CDR3. The genes are TRBV2 and TRBJ1-4, with 7 bases matching TRBD1. Per the germline V gene, CDR1 is SNHLY and CDR2 is FYNNEI. Trimming cost V 8 bases and J 4 bases; bases outside gene matches: 10. The CDR3 contains 15 residues. The CDR3 region is CASRATGTGNEKLFF. The DNA of the CDR3 is TGTGCCAGCCGGGCGACAGGGACGGGTAATGAAAAACTGTTTTTT. The full variable domain, with the rest looked up from reference TRBV2 and TRBJ1-4, is EPEVTQTPSHQVTQMGQEVILRCVPISNHLYFYWYRQILGQKVEFLVSFYNNEISEKSEIFDDQFSVERPDGSNFTLKIRSTKLEDSAMYFCASRATGTGNEKLFFGSGTQLSVL.

This clone was seen a few times. The chain couples TRBV28 to TRBJ1-5, with 7 nucleotides matching TRBD1. This CDR3 is built from 15 residues. Trimming took 6 bases from V and 1 from J; bases not matched to a gene: 6. Germline V gene lookup returns CDR1 MDHEN and CDR2 SYDVKM. CDR3 nucleotide sequence: TGTGCCAGCAGAAGGACGACAGGGAGCAATCAGCCCCAGCATTTT. Translating it yields CASRRTTGSNQPQHF. Combining the CDR3 with reference TRBV28 and TRBJ1-5 gives the whole variable domain DVKVTQSSRYLVKRTGEKVFLECVQDMDHENMFWYRQDPGLGLRLIYFSYDVKMKEKGDIPEGYSVSREKKERFSLILESASTNQTSMYLCASRRTTGSNQPQHFGDGTRLSIL.

V and J are TRBV5-1 and TRBJ2-1, with TRBD2 identical over 8 bases. Germline V gives CDR1 SGHRS, CDR2 YFSETQ. This CDR3 contains 18 residues. V lost 0 bases to trimming and J lost 5 bases; unmatched junction nucleotides: 13. The CDR3 DNA sequence: TGCGCCAGCAGCTTGGCTTTTGCGGGGGGACCTAGGGACAATGAGCAGTTCTTC. This encodes CASSLAFAGGPRDNEQFF.

The genes are TRBV4-2 and TRBJ2-7, with TRBD2 identical over 9 bases. This CDR3 region has 15 residues. In germline, CDR1 is LGHNA, CDR2 YNFKEQ. The ends lost 4 bases at V and 2 bases at J; junction bases unmatched: 6. Here the CDR3 DNA reads TGTGCCAGCAGCCTAGAGCGGGGGGCCGCCTACGAGCAGTACTTC. Protein: CASSLERGAAYEQYF.

The chain joins TRBV18 to TRBJ1-4; D not resolved. The CDR3 has 14 amino acids. The germline gives CDR1 KGHSH, CDR2 LQKENI. V lost 6 bases and J lost 8, with 16 bases in between. The CDR3 is CASSPGRDGEKLFF. The CDR3 DNA follows: TGTGCCAGCTCCCCCGGGAGGGATGGAGAAAAACTGTTTTTT.

The chain is built from TRBV10-3 and TRBJ1-3, with D unresolved. Trimming took 6 bases from V and 0 from J, leaving 18 bases between them. Germline V gene data show CDR1 as ENHRY and CDR2 as SYGVKD. The CDR3 totals 17 residues. Written as DNA, the CDR3 is TGTGCCATCAGCAACCTTATAGGGAGCAACTCTGGAAACACCATATATTTT. It encodes CAISNLIGSNSGNTIYF.

The chain joins TRBV7-9 to TRBJ1-1; tentative D call: TRBD1 (5 bases). Per germline, CDR1 SEHNR and CDR2 FQNEAQ (reference sequence). CDR3 length equals 14 residues. Deletions cut 1 base from V and 1 base from J, with 7 bases between. CDR3 region: CASSLVGGNTEAFF. In nucleotides, the CDR3 is TGTGCCAGCAGCTTAGTGGGGGGGAACACTGAAGCTTTCTTT.

The chain couples TRBV30 to TRBJ1-1, with 10 positions matching TRBD1. Unmatched junction bases numbered 9, after V lost 4 bases and J lost 4 bases. The germline gives CDR1 GTSNPN, CDR2 SVGIG (reference sequence). CDR3 length: 15 amino acids. The chain's CDR3 is CAWTPSGQGGTEAFF. CDR3 in DNA: TGTGCCTGGACCCCCTCTGGACAGGGGGGCACTGAAGCTTTCTTT.

The chain recombines TRBV18 with TRBJ2-7, with 10 positions matching TRBD2. V was clipped by 3 bases and J by 6 bases; unmatched bases: 5. The CDR3 runs 14 residues. Germline CDR1 reads KGHSH; CDR2 reads LQKENI. The CDR3 DNA reads TGTGCCAGCTCACCCGCTAGCGGGAGCTTCGAGCAGTACTTC. Translated, it gives CASSPASGSFEQYF.

The chain couples TRBV6-2 or TRBV6-3 to TRBJ2-1; the match to TRBD1 covers 12 bases. Germline trimming cut 5 bases from V and 6 bases from J; bases unmatched to any gene: 11. The CDR3 length is 17 residues. Germline V gene sequence: CDR1 MNHEY, CDR2 SVGEGT. The CDR3, as DNA: TGTGCCAGCAGTCGTCGGGGGACAGGGGGCTTGAGCAATGAGCAGTTCTTC. It codes for CASSRRGTGGLSNEQFF.